Shown below are 8 T cell receptor beta chains from a single sample sequenced in a study of shared clonotypes between healthy human individuals. Sequencing was performed with immunoSEQ multiplex PCR; in TCRdb, only in-frame clones are kept and a portion is missing. The sample consists of some 1,400,000 clones, roughly 96% of them appearing once. Sequencing was performed on naive CD4+ T cells sorted from blood. Described subset: CD45RA+ positively selected. The source is a man aged 25 to 40 in good health.

This chain joins TRBV11-2 and TRBJ1-1, with 9 nucleotides matching TRBD1. Germline V lookup: CDR1 SGHAT, CDR2 FQNNGV. The CDR3 is 15 residues long. With V trimmed by 6 bases and J by 5 bases, 10 bases remained unmatched. The CDR3 loop reads CASRPIQGAGTEAFF. CDR3 nucleotide sequence: TGTGCCAGCAGACCTATACAGGGGGCGGGGACTGAAGCTTTCTTT.

This clone was observed a single time. The rearrangement links TRBV29-1 to TRBJ2-1; 8 positions agree with TRBD2. Trimming removed 4 bases from V and 5 bases from J; junction bases left unmatched: 7. Germline V lookup: CDR1 SQVTM, CDR2 ANQGSEA. CDR3 length: 14 amino acids. The CDR3 loop reads CSVGTSGVNNEQFF. CDR3 DNA: TGCAGCGTTGGAACTAGCGGCGTCAACAATGAGCAGTTCTTC.

The gene calls are TRBV4-1 and TRBJ2-7; 10 bases map to TRBD1. The V segment lost 1 base and the J segment 3 bases; nucleotides outside the gene matches: 12. CDR1 MGHRA and CDR2 YSYEKL come from the germline V gene. The CDR3 is 18 residues long. The CDR3 here is CASSQGLRRTGGYYEQYF. The CDR3 DNA sequence: TGCGCCAGCAGCCAAGGTTTGAGGAGGACAGGGGGTTACTACGAGCAGTACTTC.

V gene TRBV5-8 combines with J gene TRBJ2-5; 7 bases align to TRBD1. V shed 1 base, J shed 5 bases, and the junction held 11 bases outside the gene matches. The CDR3 extends over 16 amino acids. Per the germline V gene, CDR1 is SGHTS and CDR2 is YDEGEE. The CDR3 here is CASSLIRTGGLETQYF. CDR3 sequence (DNA): TGTGCCAGCAGCTTGATAAGGACAGGCGGTTTGGAGACCCAGTACTTC.

The chain has TRBV5-6 and TRBJ2-1; 7 bases are a match to TRBD2. This CDR3 is built from 16 residues. Germline V CDR1 and CDR2: SGHDT, YYEEEE. Trimming took 3 bases from V and 0 from J; bases not matched to a gene: 6. CDR3 loop: CASSSPGLDSYNEQFF. DNA for the CDR3: TGTGCCAGCAGCTCTCCTGGACTAGACTCCTACAATGAGCAGTTCTTC.

The J gene is TRBJ2-3, the V gene TRBV7-2, with 7 bases lining up with TRBD2. CDR3 size: 16 residues. V was clipped by 3 bases and J by 0 bases; unmatched bases: 6. In germline, CDR1 is SGHTA, CDR2 FQGNSA. CDR3 in amino acids: CASSLGGYYSTDTQYF. CDR3 nucleotides: TGTGCCAGCAGCTTGGGAGGGTACTATAGCACAGATACGCAGTATTTT.

The V and J genes are TRBV6-6 and TRBJ2-7, with TRBD1 matching 9 bases. Germline V gene lookup returns CDR1 MNHNY and CDR2 SVGAGI (reference sequence). V was pared by 2 bases and J by 4 bases, with 6 bases of the junction left unmatched. The CDR3 is 15 residues long. CDR3 sequence: CASSYPGQGIYEQYF. CDR3 DNA: TGTGCCAGCAGTTACCCGGGACAGGGAATTTACGAGCAGTACTTC.

V gene TRBV5-1 combines with J gene TRBJ1-1; D unresolved. The ends were cut back, 3 bases at V and 1 base at J, with 10 bases in the middle. The CDR3 is 14 amino acids. Per germline, CDR1 SGHRS and CDR2 YFSETQ. CDR3 coding DNA: TGCGCCAGCAGCTCAATCGTGGGGAACACTGAAGCTTTCTTT. This codes for CASSSIVGNTEAFF.